The 18 T cell receptor beta chains below all came from one sample that was sequenced in a study of T cells generated in artificial thymic organoids. Reverse primers in the TRAC or TRBC constant regions drove separate semi-nested PCRs for TCRalpha and TCRbeta. TCRdb re-called the 5' RACE reads through MiXCR, storing one row per CDR3 protein. The sample has 3,000 to 4,000 distinct CDR3 sequences, around a third seen once; the top ten hold 2.4%. What was sequenced was naive CD8+ T cells from blood. Subset meaning: CD3+TCRalphabeta+CD8SP T cells; for blood, CD45RO-CCR7+ naive CD8+ T cells. These TCRs come from a human donor who gave cord blood stem cells for thymic organoid culture, a cardiac surgery patient who gave postnatal thymus, or a blood donor (not recorded which).

By frequency in the sample, this clonotype is medium-sized (0.01 to 0.1%). This chain joins TRBV4-3 and TRBJ2-2; D possibly corresponds to TRBD2 (7 bases). The V end was cut by 0 bases, the J end by 5 bases, with 16 bases between. The germline V gene has CDR1 LGHNA and CDR2 YSLEER. This CDR3 spans 17 amino acids. The CDR3 protein is CASSQDGGARGTGELFF. DNA for the CDR3: TGCGCCAGCAGCCAAGATGGGGGGGCGAGGGGGACCGGGGAGCTGTTTTTT.

Turning to this clonotype: As the CDR3 is not closed by the conserved phenylalanine or tryptophan, this likely results from a read error. J is TRBJ1-5 and V is TRBV12-5; D is uncertain. Trimming cost V 1 base and J 6 bases, with 7 bases left between them. The CDR3 has 13 amino acids. Germline V gene data show CDR1 as LGHNT and CDR2 as FRNRAP. DNA of the CDR3: TGTGCTAGTGGTTTGGCACCCGGTCAGCCCCAGCATTCT. This gives the protein CASGLAPGQPQHS.

This clonotype ranks as medium-sized. This chain uses TRBV29-1 with TRBJ1-2; D remains ambiguous. Germline-derived CDR1 and CDR2 are SQVTM and ANQGSEA. Trimming removed 1 base at V and 1 base at J, with 10 bases between. CDR3 size: 14 residues. CDR3 bases: TGCAGCGTTGAAGTTCTGGGCCGTAACTATGGCTACACCTTC. It codes for CSVEVLGRNYGYTF.

The J gene is TRBJ2-1, the V gene TRBV20-1; 10 bases match TRBD2. The germline V gene has CDR1 DFQATT and CDR2 SNEGSKA (reference sequence). With 0 bases clipped from V and 3 bases from J, the junction kept 11 bases outside the gene matches. The CDR3 loop spans 18 amino acids. CDR3 sequence (DNA): TGCAGTGCTAGAGAGATCCCTAGCGGGGGATTCAACTACAATGAGCAGTTCTTC. It yields the protein CSAREIPSGGFNYNEQFF.

This clonotype counts as medium-sized. V gene TRBV5-1 combines with J gene TRBJ2-1, with D perhaps TRBD1 (6 bases). Trimming pared 0 bases from V and 3 bases from J, leaving 13 bases between. The CDR3 is 16 amino acids. Germline V gene lookup returns CDR1 SGHRS and CDR2 YFSETQ. As DNA, the CDR3 is TGCGCCAGCAGCTTGGAGATGGGACACCTCTACAATGAGCAGTTCTTC. It translates to CASSLEMGHLYNEQFF.

Within the sample, this clonotype is medium-sized. The chain couples TRBV5-1 to TRBJ2-7; 11 bases line up with TRBD1. Per germline, CDR1 SGHRS and CDR2 YFSETQ. The CDR3 consists of 14 residues. V gave up 3 bases and J gave up 6 bases; unmatched junction bases: 5. CDR3 region: CASSSDRGLIEQYF. CDR3 coding DNA: TGCGCCAGCAGCTCGGACAGGGGGCTTATCGAGCAGTACTTC.

The chain is built from TRBV28 and TRBJ2-3; D possibly matches TRBD1 or TRBD2 (7 bases each). Germline loops: CDR1 MDHEN, CDR2 SYDVKM. Trimming pared 2 bases from V and 1 base from J, leaving 13 bases between. This CDR3 is 16 amino acids long. The CDR3 sequence: CASSLVAGGGTDTQYF. DNA for the CDR3: TGTGCCAGCAGTTTAGTCGCAGGGGGGGGCACAGATACGCAGTATTTT.

This clonotype was observed a handful of times. The genes are TRBV29-1 and TRBJ2-2, with a possible D match to TRBD2 (6 bases). The CDR3 is 13 amino acids. V was cut by 5 bases and J by 0 bases, with 7 bases left in between. CDR1 and CDR2 (germline): SQVTM, ANQGSEA. The CDR3 bases are TGCAGCGTTCGCGGGGCGAACACCGGGGAGCTGTTTTTT. It codes for CSVRGANTGELFF.

This clonotype came up a few times. V gene TRBV10-3 combines with J gene TRBJ2-5; TRBD2 aligns across 10 bases. The germline V gene has CDR1 ENHRY and CDR2 SYGVKD. CDR3 length: 15 amino acids. V lost 7 bases and J lost 5; bases outside the gene matches: 10. The CDR3 region is CAIKPGLASLETQYF. Written as DNA, the CDR3 is TGTGCCATCAAACCGGGACTAGCGAGTCTTGAGACCCAGTACTTC.

The chain employs TRBV2 and TRBJ2-1; TRBD2 matches at 13 bases. The CDR3 loop spans 18 amino acids. V shed 7 bases, J shed 0 bases, and the junction held 9 bases outside the gene matches. From germline, CDR1 is SNHLY and CDR2 FYNNEI. The CDR3 sequence is CASTPGLAGDDSYNEQFF. CDR3 bases: TGTGCCAGCACCCCCGGACTAGCGGGGGACGACTCCTACAATGAGCAGTTCTTC.

J is TRBJ2-3 and V is TRBV6-1; D is ambiguous. V was trimmed by 7 bases and J by 2 bases, leaving 13 bases between them. Germline V lookup: CDR1 MNHNS, CDR2 SASEGT. The CDR3 is 14 residues long. Here the CDR3 DNA reads TGTGCCAGCAATCAGTACACTTTCACAGATACGCAGTATTTT. Its protein is CASNQYTFTDTQYF.

V usage is TRBV9 and J usage is TRBJ1-5; D unresolved. V was clipped by 5 bases and J by 7 bases, with 10 bases between them. Germline V gene lookup returns CDR1 SGDLS and CDR2 YYNGEE. The CDR3 totals 12 residues. In DNA, the CDR3 is TGTGCCAGCAGAGAGGGTGGGCAGCCCCAGCATTTT. It translates to CASREGGQPQHF. Using reference TRBV9 and TRBJ1-5 for the parts outside the CDR3, the full variable domain is DSGVTQTPKHLITATGQRVTLRCSPRSGDLSVYWYQQSLDQGLQFLIQYYNGEERAKGNILERFSAQQFPDLHSELNLSSLELGDSALYFCASREGGQPQHFGDGTRLSIL.

The chain joins TRBV7-9 to TRBJ2-2, with 8 nucleotides matching TRBD1. There are 18 residues in the CDR3. CDR1 is SEHNR, CDR2 FQNEAQ, per germline (reference sequence). The V segment lost 5 bases and the J segment 4 bases; nucleotides outside the gene matches: 15. The CDR3 sequence: CASSDAFEAGGPTGELFF. The CDR3 region has the DNA TGTGCCAGCAGCGACGCCTTTGAGGCAGGGGGCCCCACCGGGGAGCTGTTTTTT. Using reference TRBV7-9 and TRBJ2-2 for the parts outside the CDR3, the full variable domain is DTGVSQNPRHKITKRGQNVTFRCDPISEHNRLYWYRQTLGQGPEFLTYFQNEAQLEKSRLLSDRFSAERPKGSFSTLEIQRTEQGDSAMYLCASSDAFEAGGPTGELFFGEGSRLTVL.

The chain has TRBV3-1 and TRBJ2-7, with 7 positions matching TRBD1. V dropped 3 bases and J dropped 2; count of bases not matched to a gene: 10. Germline CDR1 and CDR2: LGHDT and YNNKEL (reference sequence). The CDR3 has 16 amino acids. This chain's CDR3 is CASSQYLFGTAYEQYF. CDR3 nucleotides: TGTGCCAGCAGCCAGTACCTTTTCGGGACAGCCTACGAGCAGTACTTC.

This clonotype was seen a few times. This chain uses TRBV5-1 with TRBJ2-7; D not certain. Per the germline V gene, CDR1 is SGHRS and CDR2 is YFSETQ. CDR3 length equals 12 residues. V lost 0 bases and J 5 bases, leaving 6 bases between the germline ends. The CDR3 loop reads CASSLGLDEQYF. The CDR3 DNA follows: TGCGCCAGCAGCTTGGGCTTGGACGAGCAGTACTTC. Filled out from reference TRBV5-1 and TRBJ2-7, the complete variable domain reads KAGVTQTPRYLIKTRGQQVTLSCSPISGHRSVSWYQQTPGQGLQFLFEYFSETQRNKGNFPGRFSGRQFSNSRSEMNVSTLELGDSALYLCASSLGLDEQYFGPGTRLTVT.

The chain uses TRBV7-9 and TRBJ2-7, with 7 bases identical to TRBD2. The CDR3 runs to 18 residues. Germline V lookup: CDR1 SEHNR, CDR2 FQNEAQ (reference sequence). Trimming at V came to 1 base and at J to 1 base, leaving 13 bases not matched to a gene. The CDR3 nucleotides read TGTGCCAGCAGCTTAGTGATCGCGACCCCGGGGGGATCCTACGAGCAGTACTTC. Translation gives CASSLVIATPGGSYEQYF.

This clonotype is medium-sized within its sample. CDR3 DNA: TGTGCCAGCAGCCTAGCGACAGGGGGCGTCTATGGCTACACCTTC. Protein: CASSLATGGVYGYTF. This sequence joins TRBV9 and TRBJ1-2; 10 bases map to TRBD1. Germline V CDR1 and CDR2: SGDLS, YYNGEE. The CDR3 consists of 15 residues. V dropped 4 bases and J dropped 4; count of bases not matched to a gene: 7.

This clonotype is judged medium-sized. The chain carries TRBV2 and TRBJ1-2; TRBD1 aligns across 7 bases. Germline V gives CDR1 SNHLY, CDR2 FYNNEI. Trimming at V came to 2 bases and at J to 0 bases, leaving 3 bases not matched to a gene. The CDR3 runs to 15 residues. The CDR3: CASSEWGQPNYGYTF. CDR3 in DNA: TGTGCCAGCAGTGAATGGGGACAGCCTAACTATGGCTACACCTTC.